The 10 T cell receptor beta chains in this list originate from one sample, sequenced in a study of blood T cell repertoires in COVID-19. TCRdb's table, derived via immunoSEQ multiplex PCR, lists solely in-frame clones and lacks some. The table has some 130,000 clones, almost 85% seen once. The sample was peripheral blood. The receptors come from a man in his 60s with acute or convalescent COVID-19.

This rearrangement joins TRBV11-2 to TRBJ1-1; possibly TRBD1 for D (5 bases). The CDR3 length is 14 residues. Germline-derived CDR1 and CDR2 are SGHAT and FQNNGV. Trimming cost V 4 bases and J 4 bases, with 13 bases left between them. This chain's CDR3 is CASSSRAKITEAFF. CDR3 coding DNA: TGTGCCAGCAGCTCCAGGGCGAAGATCACTGAAGCTTTCTTT.

V gene TRBV25-1 combines with J gene TRBJ2-5; 7 bases align to TRBD1. This CDR3 is built from 18 residues. Trimming took 5 bases from V and 2 from J; bases not matched to a gene: 17. CDR1 and CDR2 (germline): MGHDK, SYGVNS. The CDR3 nucleotides read TGTGCCAGCAGTTCCCCCCCCTTCACAGGGGATCGTCAAGAGACCCAGTACTTC. Protein: CASSSPPFTGDRQETQYF.

This rearrangement joins TRBV28 to TRBJ2-6; the D is unclear. Deletions cut 10 bases from V and 0 bases from J, with 4 bases between. Germline CDR1 MDHEN, CDR2 SYDVKM. This CDR3 contains 12 residues. CDR3 region: CATVSGANVLTF. The CDR3 DNA follows: TGTGCCACCGTCTCTGGGGCCAACGTCCTGACTTTC.

This clone was detected once. V is TRBV18 and J is TRBJ2-1; D gene ambiguous. Germline V gene lookup returns CDR1 KGHSH and CDR2 LQKENI. This CDR3 has 16 amino acids. V was trimmed by 4 bases and J by 1 base, leaving 14 bases between them. The CDR3 reads CASSLSRGGSYNEQFF. The CDR3 DNA reads TGTGCCAGCTCACTTTCACGAGGTGGGTCCTACAATGAGCAGTTCTTC.

The chain has TRBV5-1 and TRBJ1-2; 10 bases align to TRBD1. CDR1 SGHRS and CDR2 YFSETQ come from the germline V gene. V trimming: 0 bases; J trimming: 7 bases; junction bases outside the gene matches: 6. This CDR3 spans 15 amino acids. CDR3 DNA sequence: TGCGCCAGCAGCTTGGCGGGACAGGGGCAGGGTGGCTACACCTTC. Protein sequence: CASSLAGQGQGGYTF.

This clone was observed a handful of times. V gene TRBV11-2 combines with J gene TRBJ2-7, with D unclear. In germline, CDR1 is SGHAT, CDR2 FQNNGV. The CDR3 has 13 residues. V was cut by 5 bases and J by 3 bases, with 11 bases left in between. The CDR3 DNA reads as TGTGCCAGCAGCCCTCGTCTCCTCTACGAGCAGTACTTC. It encodes CASSPRLLYEQYF.

This rearrangement joins TRBV9 to TRBJ1-2; tentative D call: TRBD1 (6 bases). This CDR3 is 17 amino acids long. V dropped 4 bases and J dropped 6 bases, with 25 bases sitting between them. The germline V gene has CDR1 SGDLS and CDR2 YYNGEE. The chain's CDR3 is CASSSDPSTGIRHGYTF. Here the CDR3 DNA reads TGTGCCAGCAGCTCAGACCCCTCGACAGGAATAAGACATGGCTACACCTTC.

A note on this clone: The same CDR3 also results from other DNA sequences found in this sample. The rearrangement links TRBV5-1 to TRBJ2-2, with a weak D call TRBD2 (6 bases). CDR1 SGHRS and CDR2 YFSETQ come from the germline V gene. The length of the CDR3 is 14 residues. The V gene lost 5 bases and the J gene lost 2 bases, with 10 bases spanning the gap. The CDR3 sequence is CASSLGGNTGELFF. The CDR3 region has the DNA TGCGCCAGCAGTCTCGGGGGTAACACCGGGGAGCTGTTTTTT.

The chain joins TRBV2 to TRBJ2-3; a possible D gene is TRBD2 (6 bases). Germline lookup yields CDR1 SNHLY and CDR2 FYNNEI. V dropped 3 bases and J dropped 0 bases, with 10 bases sitting between them. This CDR3 is built from 15 residues. CDR3 protein: CASSEGGLSTDTQYF. The CDR3 DNA is TGTGCCAGCAGTGAGGGGGGACTTAGCACAGATACGCAGTATTTT.

The rearrangement joins TRBV19 to TRBJ2-1, with TRBD2 as a possible D gene (7 bases). V lost 10 bases and J 7 bases, leaving 26 bases between the germline ends. The CDR3 is 16 residues long. Germline V gives CDR1 LNHDA, CDR2 SQIVND (reference sequence). The chain's CDR3 is CATRGASGPHRNEQFF. The CDR3 DNA sequence: TGTGCCACCCGGGGGGCGAGCGGACCCCACAGAAATGAGCAGTTCTTC.